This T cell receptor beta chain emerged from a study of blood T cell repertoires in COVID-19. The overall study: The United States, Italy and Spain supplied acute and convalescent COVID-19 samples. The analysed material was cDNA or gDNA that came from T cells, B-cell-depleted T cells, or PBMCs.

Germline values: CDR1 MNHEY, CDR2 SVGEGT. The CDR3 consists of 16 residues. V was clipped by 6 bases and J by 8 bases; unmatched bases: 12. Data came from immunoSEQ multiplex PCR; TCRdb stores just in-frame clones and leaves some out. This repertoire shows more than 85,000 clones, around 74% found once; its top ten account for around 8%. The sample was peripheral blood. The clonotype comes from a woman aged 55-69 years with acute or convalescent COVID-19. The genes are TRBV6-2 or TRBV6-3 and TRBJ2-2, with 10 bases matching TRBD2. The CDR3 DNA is TGTGCCAGCAGCCAGCCTAGCGGGGGCGACTGGGGGGAGCTGTTTTTT. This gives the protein CASSQPSGGDWGELFF.